The 21 T cell receptor beta chains reported below all come from one sample, sequenced in a study of blood T cell repertoires in COVID-19. Method: immunoSEQ multiplex PCR; TCRdb's copy keeps in-frame clones and lacks some. In the table there are approximately 53,000 clones, roughly 90% of which are singletons. Material: peripheral blood. These receptors all come from a woman aged 80 or over with COVID-19, enrolled during active disease.

The chain carries TRBV6-5 and TRBJ2-7; 9 nucleotides match TRBD1. Trimming cost V 6 bases and J 1 base; bases outside gene matches: 4. CDR1 is MNHEY and CDR2 is SVGAGI in the germline V gene. The CDR3 consists of 14 residues. CDR3 DNA sequence: TGTGCCAGCAGGAGGGACAGGGCATCCTACGAGCAGTACTTC. Residues: CASRRDRASYEQYF.

In DNA form, the CDR3 reads TGTGCCAGCAGCCCACCGGACAGGGTCCTCAACGAGCAGTACTTC. Its protein product is CASSPPDRVLNEQYF. The V gene is TRBV21-1, the J gene TRBJ2-7; the table's D call TRBD1 went unverified against the DNA. TRBV21-1 is an annotated pseudogene. The CDR3 contains 15 residues.

This chain joins TRBV18 and TRBJ2-3; 7 bases line up with TRBD1. This CDR3 has 14 residues. CDR1 KGHSH and CDR2 LQKENI come from the germline V gene. Unmatched junction bases numbered 4, after V lost 4 bases and J lost 3 bases. The chain's CDR3 is CASSQGQRTDTQYF. The DNA for the CDR3 is TGTGCCAGCTCACAGGGACAGCGAACAGATACGCAGTATTTT.

The chain couples TRBV7-8 to TRBJ1-2; perhaps TRBD1 as D (5 bases). Germline lookup yields CDR1 SGHVS and CDR2 FQNEAQ. This CDR3 region has 13 residues. Trimming left V 0 bases short and J 6 bases short, with 8 bases between. CDR3 protein: CASSLARVDGYTF. In DNA, the CDR3 is TGTGCCAGCAGCTTAGCCAGGGTGGATGGCTACACCTTC.

The rearrangement links TRBV6-1 to TRBJ1-2; 12 positions agree with TRBD1. The germline CDR1 and CDR2 sequences are MNHNS and SASEGT. V gave up 2 bases and J gave up 4 bases; unmatched junction bases: 5. The CDR3 is 16 amino acids. The DNA of the CDR3 is TGTGCCAGCAGTGAACGGGACAGGGGGCAACTCTATGGCTACACCTTC. This codes for CASSERDRGQLYGYTF.

The chain combines TRBV11-2 with TRBJ1-3; 12 nucleotides match TRBD1. Germline values: CDR1 SGHAT, CDR2 FQNNGV. V was clipped by 2 bases and J by 6 bases; unmatched bases: 5. The CDR3 length is 16 residues. The CDR3 here is CASSLSGTGGANTIYF. DNA of the CDR3: TGTGCCAGCAGCTTATCCGGGACAGGGGGCGCAAACACCATATATTTT. Variable domain in full (rest from reference TRBV11-2 and TRBJ1-3): EAGVAQSPRYKIIEKRQSVAFWCNPISGHATLYWYQQILGQGPKLLIQFQNNGVVDDSQLPKDRFSAERLKGVDSTLKIQPAKLEDSAVYLCASSLSGTGGANTIYFGEGSWLTVV.

The chain recombines TRBV7-2 with TRBJ2-7, with TRBD2 matching over 12 bases. The V gene end was trimmed by 10 bases and the J gene end by 1 base; junction bases not matched to a gene: 14. The CDR3 consists of 17 residues. CDR1 and CDR2 from the germline V gene are SGHTA and FQGNSA. The CDR3 DNA reads as TGTGCCACCTCAACTAGCGGGGGGCCCTGGTTTTCCTACGAGCAGTACTTC. Protein sequence: CATSTSGGPWFSYEQYF.

The chain joins TRBV30 to TRBJ2-2, with D possibly being TRBD1 (5 bases). V was cut by 1 base and J by 1 base, with 7 bases left in between. The CDR3 is 14 residues long. Germline V gives CDR1 GTSNPN, CDR2 SVGIG (reference sequence). The CDR3 region is CAWSATVNTGELFF. In DNA form, the CDR3 reads TGTGCCTGGAGTGCGACAGTGAACACCGGGGAGCTGTTTTTT.

The chain is built from TRBV30 and TRBJ1-5, with a tentative D call TRBD1 (5 bases). Germline loops: CDR1 GTSNPN, CDR2 SVGIG (reference sequence). V was clipped by 3 bases and J by 0 bases, with 6 bases between them. The CDR3 extends over 13 amino acids. The CDR3 sequence is CAWSRDSNQPQHF. The CDR3 DNA is TGTGCCTGGAGCAGGGATAGCAATCAGCCCCAGCATTTT.

The CDR3 DNA reads TGTGCCAGCAGCGTAGAACGGGAGGGCACTGAAGCTTTCTTT. It codes for CASSVEREGTEAFF. The rearrangement uses TRBV9 and TRBJ1-1; D unclear. The CDR3 runs 14 residues. The V and J ends lost 0 bases and 4 bases respectively, with 10 bases between them. Looked up from germline, CDR1 is SGDLS and CDR2 is YYNGEE.

The chain joins TRBV2 to TRBJ2-1, with a tentative D call TRBD1 (7 bases). This CDR3 has 15 amino acids. The V end lost 1 base, the J end lost 3 bases, and 10 bases lay between the germline ends. Germline values: CDR1 SNHLY, CDR2 FYNNEI. Here the CDR3 reads CASSEGQGGYNEQFF. The CDR3 DNA sequence: TGTGCCAGCAGTGAAGGGCAGGGGGGCTACAATGAGCAGTTCTTC.

The chain combines TRBV27 with TRBJ2-1; 14 nucleotides line up with TRBD2. The CDR3 loop spans 19 amino acids. Unmatched junction bases numbered 13, after V lost 4 bases and J lost 5 bases. Germline V gene lookup returns CDR1 MNHEY and CDR2 SMNVEV (reference sequence). DNA of the CDR3: TGTGCCAGCAGTTCCCGCGGGAGACTAGCGGGGGGGCCCCACAATGAGCAGTTCTTC. Amino acids: CASSSRGRLAGGPHNEQFF.

A few counts support this clone. V usage is TRBV7-6 and J usage is TRBJ2-1, with D possibly matching TRBD1 (5 bases). With 3 bases removed from V and 8 bases from J, the gap between germline ends came to 14 bases. The CDR3 loop spans 14 amino acids. The germline CDR1 and CDR2 sequences are SGHVS and FNYEAQ. DNA for the CDR3: TGTGCCAGCAGCTTCTGGCAGGGTGGCGATGAGCAGTTCTTC. Translating gives CASSFWQGGDEQFF.

As DNA, the CDR3 is TGTGCCAGCTCTGACATACTGAACACTGAAGCTTTCTTT. Translation: CASSDILNTEAFF. J is TRBJ1-1 and V is TRBV27; D not certain. The CDR3 loop spans 13 amino acids. In germline, CDR1 is MNHEY, CDR2 SMNVEV (reference sequence). V was trimmed by 8 bases and J by 0 bases, leaving 10 bases between them.

V and J are TRBV7-2 and TRBJ2-1; D possibly corresponds to TRBD2 (7 bases). V lost 6 bases to trimming and J lost 1 base, with 16 bases between them. This CDR3 region has 16 residues. The germline gives CDR1 SGHTA, CDR2 FQGNSA. CDR3 sequence (DNA): TGTGCCAGCAGACCCTGGCGGGGGCCTTCCTACAATGAGCAGTTCTTC. Translation: CASRPWRGPSYNEQFF.

The CDR3 bases are TGTGCCAGCAGCCTCAAGAGTCTGAACACTGAAGCTTTCTTT. Its translation is CASSLKSLNTEAFF. The chain combines TRBV9 with TRBJ1-1; D gene unclear. Between the trimmed V and J ends, which lost 4 bases and 0 bases, there was a span of 10 bases. This CDR3 comprises 14 residues. Germline V CDR1 and CDR2: SGDLS, YYNGEE.

The CDR3 DNA sequence: TGCAGCGTTAGTGGGACAGGGAATGGCTACACCTTC. Translating it yields CSVSGTGNGYTF. The rearrangement links TRBV29-1 to TRBJ1-2, with 9 bases matching TRBD1. The germline gives CDR1 SQVTM, CDR2 ANQGSEA. CDR3 size: 12 residues. The trim removed 5 bases at V and 6 bases at J, leaving 4 bases unmatched.

The V gene is TRBV5-1, the J gene TRBJ1-4; TRBD1 agrees at 8 bases. The V gene's germline CDR1 is SGHRS and CDR2 YFSETQ. The CDR3 runs 13 residues. V shed 8 bases, J shed 4 bases, and the junction held 4 bases outside the gene matches. The CDR3 DNA follows: TGCGCCAGTGGGACAGGCCTTAATGAAAAACTGTTTTTT. Protein product: CASGTGLNEKLFF.

This sequence joins TRBV7-8 and TRBJ2-5, with 8 bases lining up with TRBD1. Per the germline V gene, CDR1 is SGHVS and CDR2 is FQNEAQ. CDR3 length: 17 residues. V gave up 5 bases and J gave up 5 bases; unmatched junction bases: 16. The CDR3 nucleotides are TGTGCCAGCAGCCTCAGATTATCGGACAGGGTTTTTGAGACCCAGTACTTC. Translating gives CASSLRLSDRVFETQYF.

In this sample, this clone turned up once. The V and J genes are TRBV18 and TRBJ2-3; 12 positions agree with TRBD2. Germline CDR1 KGHSH, CDR2 LQKENI. With 2 bases clipped from V and 2 bases from J, the junction kept 8 bases outside the gene matches. This CDR3 spans 18 amino acids. This CDR3 is CASSPYASGGALTDTQYF. CDR3 DNA sequence: TGTGCCAGCTCACCATATGCTAGCGGGGGGGCCCTCACAGATACGCAGTATTTT.

The chain is built from TRBV7-2 and TRBJ2-7, with TRBD2 as a possible D gene (6 bases). Germline V gene data show CDR1 as SGHTA and CDR2 as FQGNSA. The CDR3 runs 15 residues. Trimming cost V 2 bases and J 3 bases, with 14 bases left between them. DNA of the CDR3: TGTGCCAGCAGCTTAAGGGTTTCGGAGGGCTACGAGCAGTACTTC. The encoded protein is CASSLRVSEGYEQYF.